The 15 T cell receptor beta chains below come from one sample, sequenced in a study of T cells after yellow fever vaccination. MiXCR, applied by TCRdb to the 5' RACE reads, yields one record per CDR3 protein. Among over 300,000 distinct CDR3 sequences listed, approximately 7% were seen once. Sequenced here: PBMCs, sampled roughly 47 days after the first yellow fever vaccination. All receptors derive from a man between 18 and 35 years old who received the YFV17D yellow fever vaccine.

The chain joins TRBV3-1 to TRBJ1-6, with D possibly TRBD1 on 5 matching bases. In germline, CDR1 is LGHDT, CDR2 YNNKEL (reference sequence). This CDR3 contains 20 residues. Trimming removed 2 bases at V and 10 bases at J, with 30 bases between. The CDR3 nucleotides read TGTGCCAGCAGCCAAAGATGGACCGGGATAATTTTTCGTGGGGCCTCACCCCTCCACTTT. Translated: CASSQRWTGIIFRGASPLHF. Complete variable domain (other parts from reference TRBV3-1 and TRBJ1-6): DTAVSQTPKYLVTQMGNDKSIKCEQNLGHDTMYWYKQDSKKFLKIMFSYNNKELIINETVPNRFSPKSPDKAHLNLHINSLELGDSAVYFCASSQRWTGIIFRGASPLHFGNGTRLTVT.

The sample holds a few counts of this clonotype. V is TRBV7-8 and J is TRBJ1-2; D not certain. The ends were cut back, 5 bases at V and 4 bases at J, with 11 bases in the middle. The germline V gene has CDR1 SGHVS and CDR2 FQNEAQ. The CDR3 is made up of 13 amino acids. The CDR3 loop reads CASSLLGIYGYTF. CDR3 DNA sequence: TGTGCCAGCAGCCTACTTGGTATCTATGGCTACACCTTC.

This clonotype has a count of ten or more. The chain recombines TRBV14 with TRBJ2-1, with 11 bases lining up with TRBD2. Trimming at V came to 6 bases and at J to 8 bases, leaving 9 bases not matched to a gene. Germline V lookup: CDR1 SGHDN, CDR2 FVKESK. The CDR3 loop spans 15 amino acids. Here the CDR3 DNA reads TGTGCCAGCAGAATAGCGGGGGGGGAATCCCATGAGCAGTTCTTC. Translating gives CASRIAGGESHEQFF.

This clonotype showed up many times. The chain recombines TRBV20-1 with TRBJ1-1; D not resolved. This CDR3 is built from 12 residues. Per the germline V gene, CDR1 is DFQATT and CDR2 is SNEGSKA (reference sequence). With 7 bases removed from V and 9 bases from J, the gap between germline ends came to 18 bases. The DNA of the CDR3 is TGCAGTGTTTCGGGGAACCTCCCCCAAGCTTTCTTT. This codes for CSVSGNLPQAFF.

This clonotype was observed a handful of times. The gene calls are TRBV2 and TRBJ2-2; D is ambiguous. CDR1 SNHLY and CDR2 FYNNEI come from the germline V gene. The CDR3 is 16 residues long. V was cut by 6 bases and J by 1 base, with 15 bases left in between. The CDR3 protein is CASRRTWAENTGELFF. The DNA of the CDR3 is TGTGCCAGCAGACGAACCTGGGCGGAGAACACCGGGGAGCTGTTTTTT. Drawing the rest from reference TRBV2 and TRBJ2-2, the complete variable domain is EPEVTQTPSHQVTQMGQEVILRCVPISNHLYFYWYRQILGQKVEFLVSFYNNEISEKSEIFDDQFSVERPDGSNFTLKIRSTKLEDSAMYFCASRRTWAENTGELFFGEGSRLTVL.

This clonotype was detected ten times or more. The V gene is TRBV5-1, the J gene TRBJ1-1; 8 nucleotides align to TRBD1. V lost 5 bases to trimming and J lost 2 bases; unmatched junction nucleotides: 11. The CDR3 runs to 16 residues. The V gene's germline CDR1 is SGHRS and CDR2 YFSETQ. CDR3 coding DNA: TGCGCCAGCAGTAGGCAGGGGGCAGTTGGAAACACTGAAGCTTTCTTT. Translation: CASSRQGAVGNTEAFF.

The sample holds many counts of this clonotype. The genes are TRBV7-9 and TRBJ2-1; D is undetermined. The CDR3 is made up of 14 amino acids. The germline V gene has CDR1 SEHNR and CDR2 FQNEAQ (reference sequence). Trimming removed 6 bases at V and 4 bases at J, with 13 bases between. This chain's CDR3 is CASSRDGPYNEQFF. As DNA, the CDR3 is TGTGCCAGCAGTCGAGACGGACCATACAATGAGCAGTTCTTC.

V and J are TRBV18 and TRBJ2-7; D gene uncertain. The length of the CDR3 is 13 residues. Trimming removed 0 bases from V and 5 bases from J, with 8 bases in between. CDR1 KGHSH and CDR2 LQKENI come from the germline V gene. The chain's CDR3 is CASSPPLRNEQYF. The CDR3, as DNA: TGTGCCAGCTCACCACCGTTGCGGAACGAGCAGTACTTC.

This clonotype was detected only a few times. This rearrangement joins TRBV9 to TRBJ2-3; D remains unclear. The V and J ends lost 0 bases and 4 bases respectively, with 6 bases between them. CDR3 size: 13 residues. Looked up from germline, CDR1 is SGDLS and CDR2 is YYNGEE. The CDR3 reads CASSVEPPDTQYF. Here the CDR3 DNA reads TGTGCCAGCAGCGTAGAACCCCCAGATACGCAGTATTTT.

This clonotype has at least ten counts. The chain's CDR3 is CASSLPGDV. The CDR3 DNA sequence: TGTGCCAGCAGCTTACCTGGGGACGTC. The chain recombines TRBV7-2 with TRBJ2-7; no firm D call. The CDR3 loop spans 9 amino acids. Germline CDR1 SGHTA, CDR2 FQGNSA.

This clonotype was seen only a few times. The CDR3 reads CASSVRLSSAPDTQYF. DNA of the CDR3: TGTGCCAGCAGTGTACGACTTTCTTCAGCCCCAGATACGCAGTATTTT. This chain connects TRBV7-2 to TRBJ2-3; D is uncertain. The CDR3 contains 16 residues. Deletions cut 6 bases from V and 4 bases from J, with 20 bases between. Germline CDR1 and CDR2: SGHTA and FQGNSA.

The chain employs TRBV9 and TRBJ2-7; 9 bases align to TRBD2. CDR3 length equals 15 residues. Germline V gives CDR1 SGDLS, CDR2 YYNGEE. The trim removed 4 bases at V and 1 base at J, leaving 6 bases unmatched. Written as DNA, the CDR3 is TGTGCCAGCAGCTCTCCTAGCGGGGAGTCCTACGAGCAGTACTTC. Its translation is CASSSPSGESYEQYF.

The chain combines TRBV25-1 with TRBJ2-3; D gene uncertain. Trimming removed 11 bases from V and 0 bases from J, with 18 bases in between. The CDR3 is made up of 15 amino acids. Per germline, CDR1 MGHDK and CDR2 SYGVNS. The CDR3 here is CAAASRHLSTDTQYF. CDR3 sequence (DNA): TGTGCCGCAGCATCCAGACACCTTAGCACAGATACGCAGTATTTT.

This clonotype was detected many times. This chain connects TRBV6-5 to TRBJ2-4, with 9 bases that match TRBD1. The CDR3 has 16 amino acids. In germline, CDR1 is MNHEY, CDR2 SVGAGI. The ends lost 7 bases at V and 2 bases at J; junction bases unmatched: 9. In DNA form, the CDR3 reads TGTGCCAGCATCCTGAGACAGGGGGTGACCAAAAACATTCAGTACTTC. Amino acids: CASILRQGVTKNIQYF.

The CDR3 sequence is CSASRGTDEKLFF. The CDR3 region has the DNA TGCAGTGCTAGCAGAGGGACGGATGAAAAACTGTTTTTT. This rearrangement joins TRBV20-1 to TRBJ1-4, with D possibly matching TRBD1 (5 bases). CDR3 length: 13 residues. CDR1 and CDR2 from the germline V gene are DFQATT and SNEGSKA (reference sequence). The V and J ends lost 3 bases and 6 bases respectively, with 11 bases between them.